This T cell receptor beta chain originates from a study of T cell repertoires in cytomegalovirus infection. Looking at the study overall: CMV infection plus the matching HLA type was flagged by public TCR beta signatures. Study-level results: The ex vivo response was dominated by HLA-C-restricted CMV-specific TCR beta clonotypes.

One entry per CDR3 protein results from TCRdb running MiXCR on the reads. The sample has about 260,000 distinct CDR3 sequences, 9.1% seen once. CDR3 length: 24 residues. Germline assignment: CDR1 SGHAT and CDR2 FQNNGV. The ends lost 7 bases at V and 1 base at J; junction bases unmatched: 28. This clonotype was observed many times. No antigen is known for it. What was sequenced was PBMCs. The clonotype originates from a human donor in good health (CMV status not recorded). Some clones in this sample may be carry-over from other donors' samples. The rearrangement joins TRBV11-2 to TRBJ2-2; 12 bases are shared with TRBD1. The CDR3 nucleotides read TGTGCCAGCATCTTTAGACGGGGGGACAGGGGGCGATCTCGTGGATCAGAGAACACCGGGGAGCTGTTTTTT. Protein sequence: CASIFRRGDRGRSRGSENTGELFF.